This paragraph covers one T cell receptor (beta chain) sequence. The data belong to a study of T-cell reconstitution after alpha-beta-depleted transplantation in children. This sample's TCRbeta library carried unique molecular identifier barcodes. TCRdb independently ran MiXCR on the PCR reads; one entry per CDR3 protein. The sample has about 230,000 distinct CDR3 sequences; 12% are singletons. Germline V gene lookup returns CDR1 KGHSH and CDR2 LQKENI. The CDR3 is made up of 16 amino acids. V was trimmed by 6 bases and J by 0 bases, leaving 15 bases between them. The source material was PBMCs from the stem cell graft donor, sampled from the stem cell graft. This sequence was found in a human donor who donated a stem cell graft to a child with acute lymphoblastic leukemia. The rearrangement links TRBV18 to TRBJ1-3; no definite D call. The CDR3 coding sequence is TGTGCCAGCTCGCAAACGGCCCCGAGCTCTGGAAACACCATATATTTT. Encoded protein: CASSQTAPSSGNTIYF. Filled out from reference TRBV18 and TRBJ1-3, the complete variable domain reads NAGVMQNPRHLVRRRGQEARLRCSPMKGHSHVYWYRQLPEEGLKFMVYLQKENIIDESGMPKERFSAEFPKEGPSILRIQQVVRGDSAAYFCASSQTAPSSGNTIYFGEGSWLTVV.